In its sample, the clone carrying this T cell receptor beta chain was seen a few times. Antigen: not known. Carrying unique molecular identifiers, the cDNA also gained a universal primer site through template switching. Using its own MiXCR run on the 5' RACE reads, TCRdb lists one record per CDR3 protein. The sample holds some 240,000 distinct CDR3 sequences; more than 9% are singletons and the top ten take 8% to 10%. Only healthy Caucasians were included as donors. The data derive from a study of identical twins. The study's findings and limits: Among out-of-frame alpha sequences shared by twins, low generation probability occurred in excess.

Deletions cut 7 bases from V and 5 bases from J, with 15 bases between. The germline V gene has CDR1 SGHRS and CDR2 YFSETQ. This CDR3 spans 13 amino acids. The sequenced sample was memory T cells sorted from blood. The rearrangement links TRBV5-1 to TRBJ2-5, with D possibly being TRBD1 (6 bases). The origin of this receptor is a man aged 45-65 years in good health. The CDR3 nucleotides are TGCGCCAGCTCAGCGGACAGCGCCGAGACCCAGTACTTC. Protein: CASSADSAETQYF.